These 20 T cell receptor beta chains came from one sample sequenced in a study of regulatory T cells in long-lasting Graves disease. HTBI primers from iRepertoire and Arm-PCR of CDR3 regions yielded the TCR beta libraries. TCRdb reprocessed the multiplex PCR reads with MiXCR, giving one entry per CDR3 protein. The sample includes around 400,000 distinct CDR3 sequences, 21% of them seen just once. Time point given: persistent/refractory GD, antithyroid drugs over 5 years with positive TRAb. The TCR library was made from RNA that had been extracted from PBMCs in TRIzol. Sequencing used peripheral blood mononuclear cells (PBMCs), obtained when the disease was refractory, from a patient treated with antithyroid drugs. Receptors were obtained from a female donor with Graves disease.

V is TRBV3-1 and J is TRBJ1-1, with 7 bases identical to TRBD1. V shed 3 bases and J 1 base; nucleotides not matched to a gene: 5. The CDR3 is 15 residues long. Germline-derived CDR1 and CDR2 are LGHDT and YNNKEL (reference sequence). The CDR3 DNA follows: TGTGCCAGCAGCCACCAGGACAGGACGAACACTGAAGCTTTCTTT. Residues: CASSHQDRTNTEAFF.

This clonotype occurred many times. This sequence joins TRBV28 and TRBJ2-2; D perhaps matches TRBD2 (6 bases). The V end lost 3 bases, the J end lost 0 bases, and 14 bases lay between the germline ends. Germline V CDR1 and CDR2: MDHEN, SYDVKM. This CDR3 is 17 amino acids long. The CDR3 here is CASSFRRASANTGELFF. The CDR3 DNA is TGTGCCAGCAGTTTCCGGCGGGCTAGCGCGAACACCGGGGAGCTGTTTTTT.

This clonotype was picked up a small number of times. The rearrangement links TRBV15 to TRBJ1-3; TRBD1 matches at 7 bases. CDR3 length equals 17 residues. Germline CDR1 LNHNV, CDR2 YYDKDF (reference sequence). Trimming removed 0 bases from V and 1 base from J; junction bases left unmatched: 6. DNA for the CDR3: TGTGCCACCAGCAGAGACCTGGCAGGGGGATCTGGAAACACCATATATTTT. As protein: CATSRDLAGGSGNTIYF.

This clonotype was counted a few times. V and J are TRBV7-3 and TRBJ2-6; D ambiguous. V was pared by 5 bases and J by 1 base, with 12 bases between. The CDR3 is 16 residues long. Germline values: CDR1 SGHTA, CDR2 FQGTGA. CDR3 protein: CASSPPGGSGANVLTF. CDR3 in DNA: TGTGCCAGCAGCCCCCCGGGCGGATCTGGGGCCAACGTCCTGACTTTC.

This clonotype was detected ten times or more. This sequence joins TRBV28 and TRBJ1-3, with no clear D. Germline V gene lookup returns CDR1 MDHEN and CDR2 SYDVKM. The CDR3 spans 14 residues. Trimming removed 2 bases at V and 4 bases at J, with 9 bases between. The CDR3 reads CASSLPSTGNTIYF. CDR3 nucleotides: TGTGCCAGCAGTTTACCCTCAACAGGAAACACCATATATTTT.

This clonotype was seen a handful of times. The DNA for the CDR3 is TGTGCCAGCAGTCTGACAGTTAGCACAGATACGCAGTATTTT. Amino acids: CASSLTVSTDTQYF. The chain is built from TRBV12-3 or TRBV12-4 and TRBJ2-3; D is possibly TRBD1 (5 bases). Trimming stripped 5 bases from V and 0 bases from J, with 9 bases between. The length of the CDR3 is 14 residues.

This clonotype was observed a few times. The chain has TRBV7-9 and TRBJ2-5, with 11 nucleotides matching TRBD2. This CDR3 has 18 amino acids. Germline V gene sequence: CDR1 SEHNR, CDR2 FQNEAQ (reference sequence). V was clipped by 5 bases and J by 2 bases; unmatched bases: 13. CDR3 sequence reads: CASSRGASGRSGQETQYF. The DNA for the CDR3 is TGTGCCAGCAGCCGCGGGGCTAGCGGGAGGAGTGGGCAAGAGACCCAGTACTTC. Variable domain in full (rest from reference TRBV7-9 and TRBJ2-5): DTGVSQNPRHKITKRGQNVTFRCDPISEHNRLYWYRQTLGQGPEFLTYFQNEAQLEKSRLLSDRFSAERPKGSFSTLEIQRTEQGDSAMYLCASSRGASGRSGQETQYFGPGTRLLVL.

The sample holds a few counts of this clonotype. The chain has TRBV6-2 or TRBV6-3 and TRBJ1-2, with a possible D match to TRBD1 (5 bases). V lost 0 bases to trimming and J lost 5 bases, with 10 bases between them. This CDR3 is built from 14 residues. In germline, CDR1 is MNHEY, CDR2 SVGEGT. In nucleotides, the CDR3 is TGTGCCAGCAGTTACTCTGCCGGGACTTATGGCTACACCTTC. This codes for CASSYSAGTYGYTF.

In its sample, this clonotype was seen many times. This chain uses TRBV12-3 or TRBV12-4 with TRBJ1-1, with 8 bases lining up with TRBD1. The V segment lost 10 bases and the J segment 1 base; nucleotides outside the gene matches: 8. The length of the CDR3 is 14 residues. The CDR3 reads CAILKGTGNTEAFF. The CDR3 DNA is TGTGCCATTCTGAAAGGGACAGGGAACACTGAAGCTTTCTTT.

Ten or more counts support this clonotype. V and J are TRBV28 and TRBJ1-2; no clear D. V lost 4 bases to trimming and J lost 7 bases, with 10 bases between them. Germline loops: CDR1 MDHEN, CDR2 SYDVKM. The CDR3 consists of 12 residues. Written as DNA, the CDR3 is TGTGCCAGCAGTTCCCTCCCGGTTGGCTACACCTTC. Its protein product is CASSSLPVGYTF.

This clonotype was counted ten times or more. The chain is built from TRBV7-8 and TRBJ2-7; possible D gene TRBD1, 6 bases. In germline, CDR1 is SGHVS, CDR2 FQNEAQ. CDR3 size: 14 residues. The V and J ends lost 4 bases and 1 base respectively, with 11 bases between them. CDR3 DNA: TGTGCCAGCAGCTCCCCCGGACAGTCCTACGAGCAGTACTTC. This sequence encodes CASSSPGQSYEQYF.

This clonotype was seen many times. The rearrangement uses TRBV5-1 and TRBJ1-2, with TRBD1 identical over 8 bases. The CDR3 has 14 residues. CDR1 SGHRS and CDR2 YFSETQ come from the germline V gene. The V and J ends lost 4 bases and 4 bases, in that order; junction bases with no gene match: 6. For the CDR3, the DNA is TGCGCCAGCAGCCCTTGGACAGGGAGCTATGGCTACACCTTC. Amino acids: CASSPWTGSYGYTF.

This clonotype appeared many times. V usage is TRBV12-3 or TRBV12-4 and J usage is TRBJ2-7; TRBD2 aligns across 8 bases. The length of the CDR3 is 14 residues. V lost 5 bases, J lost 4 bases, and 7 bases stayed unmatched. The CDR3 region has the DNA TGTGCCAGCAGTGGTGGGACTAGGGCATACGAGCAGTACTTC. Its protein is CASSGGTRAYEQYF.

This clonotype has a count of ten or more. The chain recombines TRBV28 with TRBJ2-7; 7 positions agree with TRBD1. The junction had 8 bases not matched to a gene; V was cut back by 6 bases and J by 3 bases. The CDR3 spans 14 residues. CDR1 is MDHEN, CDR2 SYDVKM, per germline. In DNA, the CDR3 is TGTGCCAGCAGGGGCCGGGACAGCTACTACGAGCAGTACTTC. Translating gives CASRGRDSYYEQYF.

This clonotype showed up many times. The chain has TRBV3-1 and TRBJ2-7, with 7 bases aligning to TRBD2. The CDR3 is 14 amino acids. The junction had 7 bases not matched to a gene; V was cut back by 6 bases and J by 2 bases. Per germline, CDR1 LGHDT and CDR2 YNNKEL (reference sequence). CDR3 amino acids: CASSQTAGTYEQYF. CDR3 in DNA: TGTGCCAGCAGTCAAACAGCGGGGACCTACGAGCAGTACTTC.

This chain connects TRBV5-5 to TRBJ2-7; D gene uncertain. Germline V CDR1 and CDR2: SGHKS, YYEKEE (reference sequence). The CDR3 totals 12 residues. Trimming removed 4 bases from V and 2 bases from J, with 7 bases in between. The CDR3, as DNA: TGTGCCAGCAGCCGTGCTCCCTACGAGCAGTACTTC. It is translated as CASSRAPYEQYF.

This clonotype has a count of ten or more. The genes are TRBV4-2 and TRBJ2-7, with 8 nucleotides matching TRBD2. Losses at the gene ends were 0 bases for V and 1 base for J; bases not matched to a gene: 5. CDR3 length: 16 amino acids. CDR1 LGHNA and CDR2 YNFKEQ come from the germline V gene. In nucleotides, the CDR3 is TGTGCCAGCAGCCAAGATCCAACGGGAGGGTCCTACGAGCAGTACTTC. Its translation: CASSQDPTGGSYEQYF.

There are a few counts of this clonotype. The chain is built from TRBV20-1 and TRBJ1-4; D unresolved. The CDR3 spans 16 residues. Germline V gene lookup returns CDR1 DFQATT and CDR2 SNEGSKA (reference sequence). Trimming removed 0 bases from V and 0 bases from J, with 11 bases in between. CDR3 bases: TGCAGTGCTAGAGATTTTCAGGCGACAACTAATGAAAAACTGTTTTTT. This sequence encodes CSARDFQATTNEKLFF.

The chain is built from TRBV28 and TRBJ2-3, with D perhaps given as TRBD1 or TRBD2 (5 bases each). CDR3 length equals 16 residues. Germline V gene lookup returns CDR1 MDHEN and CDR2 SYDVKM. V lost 0 bases and J 1 base, leaving 11 bases between the germline ends. In DNA form, the CDR3 reads TGTGCCAGCAGTTTATGGTACGGGGACGGCACAGATACGCAGTATTTT. This encodes CASSLWYGDGTDTQYF.

Only a few counts were recorded for this clonotype. The chain recombines TRBV7-2 with TRBJ2-7; perhaps TRBD2 as D (6 bases). Germline CDR1 SGHTA, CDR2 FQGNSA. CDR3 length: 14 residues. Trimming took off 2 bases at V and 3 bases at J, with 11 bases between the two ends. As DNA, the CDR3 is TGTGCCAGCAGCTTACGGGGGATCTTCTACGAGCAGTACTTC. It translates to CASSLRGIFYEQYF.